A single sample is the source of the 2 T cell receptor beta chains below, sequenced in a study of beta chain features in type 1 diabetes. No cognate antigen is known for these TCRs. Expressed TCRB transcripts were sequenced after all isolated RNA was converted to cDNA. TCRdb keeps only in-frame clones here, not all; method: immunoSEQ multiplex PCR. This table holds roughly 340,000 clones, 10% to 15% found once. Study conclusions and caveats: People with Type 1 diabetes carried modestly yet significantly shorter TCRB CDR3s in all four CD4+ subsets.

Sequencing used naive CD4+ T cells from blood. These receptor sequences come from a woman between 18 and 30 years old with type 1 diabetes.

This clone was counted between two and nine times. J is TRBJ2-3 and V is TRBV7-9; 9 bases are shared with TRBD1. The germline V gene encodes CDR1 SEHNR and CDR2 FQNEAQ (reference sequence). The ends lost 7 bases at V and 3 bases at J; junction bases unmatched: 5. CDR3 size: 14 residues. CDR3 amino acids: CASTGQGPTDTQYF. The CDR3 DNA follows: TGTGCCAGCACCGGACAGGGGCCAACAGATACGCAGTATTTT. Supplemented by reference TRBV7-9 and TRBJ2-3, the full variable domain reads DTGVSQNPRHKITKRGQNVTFRCDPISEHNRLYWYRQTLGQGPEFLTYFQNEAQLEKSRLLSDRFSAERPKGSFSTLEIQRTEQGDSAMYLCASTGQGPTDTQYFGPGTRLTVL.

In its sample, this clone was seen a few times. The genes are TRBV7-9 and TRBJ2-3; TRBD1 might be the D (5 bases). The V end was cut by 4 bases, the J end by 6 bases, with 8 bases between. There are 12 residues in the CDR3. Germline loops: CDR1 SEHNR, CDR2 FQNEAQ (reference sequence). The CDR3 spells CASSSPGDTQYF. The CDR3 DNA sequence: TGTGCCAGCAGCTCCCCAGGGGATACGCAGTATTTT. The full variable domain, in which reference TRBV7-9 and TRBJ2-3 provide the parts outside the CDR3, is DTGVSQNPRHKITKRGQNVTFRCDPISEHNRLYWYRQTLGQGPEFLTYFQNEAQLEKSRLLSDRFSAERPKGSFSTLEIQRTEQGDSAMYLCASSSPGDTQYFGPGTRLTVL.